The rows below give T cell receptor beta chains drawn from one sample of a study. Via MiXCR, TCRdb re-called the RT-PCR reads, giving one row per CDR3 protein. The table lists about 680,000 distinct CDR3 sequences, approximately 15% of them singletons, with 3.6% in the top ten. Sequencing used memory CD4+ T cells from blood. Receptors were obtained from a female donor in good health, serving as a healthy control. Both conserved end residues are part of each CDR3. A D gene is named only where the DNA matches it firmly. Not all rows give a size; the values are once, few, many and, for expanded clones, a class.

v_call	d_call	clone_size	j_call	cdr3_aa	cdr3_nt
TRBV20-1	.	few	TRBJ2-1	CSARFPGSYNEQFF	TGCAGTGCTAGATTCCCAGGGTCCTACAATGAGCAGTTCTTC
TRBV4-3	TRBD1	many	TRBJ2-1	CASSQRQGGSYNEQFF	TGCGCCAGCAGCCAGAGACAGGGGGGCTCCTACAATGAGCAGTTCTTC
TRBV18	.	few	TRBJ2-1	CASSPPWGSPYNEQFF	TGTGCCAGCTCACCACCGTGGGGCAGCCCCTACAATGAGCAGTTCTTC
TRBV24-1	.	few	TRBJ2-5	CATSDWGGRDKETQYF	TGTGCCACCAGTGATTGGGGAGGAAGAGACAAAGAGACCCAGTACTTC
TRBV7-2	TRBD1	.	TRBJ1-3	CASSLDPGGGNTIYF	TGTGCCAGCAGCTTAGACCCAGGGGGCGGAAACACCATATATTTT
TRBV5-1	.	few	TRBJ1-1	CASSSLTDLKNTEAFF	TGCGCCAGCAGCTCTCTGACAGATTTGAAGAACACTGAAGCTTTCTTT
TRBV20-1	.	.	TRBJ2-6	CSARDPVSGANVLTF	TGCAGTGCTAGAGATCCGGTCTCTGGGGCCAACGTCCTGACTTTC
TRBV20-1	.	.	TRBJ2-3	CSARDERGTDTQYF	TGCAGTGCTAGAGATGAGCGGGGCACAGATACGCAGTATTTT
TRBV6-1	.	.	TRBJ2-1	CAIRPGHRNNEQFF	TGTGCCATCCGCCCGGGACATCGAAACAATGAGCAGTTCTTC
TRBV20-1	TRBD2	.	TRBJ2-1	CSAISGSMGNEQFF	TGCAGTGCTATTAGCGGGAGTATGGGCAATGAGCAGTTCTTC
TRBV3-1	TRBD1	.	TRBJ2-7	CASSLQDRGLKQYF	TGTGCCAGCAGTCTCCAAGACAGGGGCCTCAAGCAGTACTTC
TRBV7-2	.	few	TRBJ1-2	CASSLASWALNYGYTF	TGTGCCAGCAGCTTAGCGTCTTGGGCCCTTAACTATGGCTACACCTTC
TRBV6-5	.	.	TRBJ2-3	CASSYRPFTDTQYF	TGTGCCAGCAGTTACAGGCCCTTCACAGATACGCAGTATTTT
TRBV28	TRBD1	.	TRBJ1-5	CASKTGGPDQPQHF	TGTGCCAGCAAAACAGGGGGCCCCGATCAGCCCCAGCATTTT
TRBV7-8	TRBD2	.	TRBJ2-2	CASSFSSAGGKDATGELFF	TGTGCCAGCAGCTTTTCTTCAGCGGGAGGGAAGGATGCGACCGGGGAGCTGTTTTTT
TRBV24-1	TRBD1	.	TRBJ2-7	CATSENRDRDEQYF	TGTGCCACCAGTGAGAACCGGGACAGGGACGAGCAGTACTTC
TRBV12-3/TRBV12-4	.	.	TRBJ2-1	CASSFNTGEQFF	TGTGCCAGCAGTTTTAACACAGGAGAGCAGTTCTTC
TRBV7-3	.	many	TRBJ2-7	CASSVGRYLGEQYF	TGTGCCAGCAGCGTCGGGAGATACCTGGGGGAGCAGTACTTC
TRBV24-1	TRBD2	few	TRBJ2-3	CATSDLASGSPDTQYF	TGTGCCACCAGTGATTTGGCTAGCGGGAGCCCAGATACGCAGTATTTT
TRBV20-1	TRBD2	few	TRBJ2-1	CSASASGRLGSYNEQFF	TGCAGTGCTAGTGCTAGCGGGAGGTTGGGCTCCTACAATGAGCAGTTCTTC
TRBV10-3	.	many	TRBJ1-5	CAISGQAGQPQHF	TGTGCCATCTCGGGGCAGGCCGGTCAGCCCCAGCATTTT
TRBV7-2	.	many	TRBJ2-1	CASSNRGPTGGEQFF	TGTGCCAGCAGCAATAGGGGACCAACAGGTGGTGAGCAGTTCTTC
TRBV11-2	.	few	TRBJ2-5	CASSWKPESAETQYF	TGTGCCAGCAGCTGGAAACCCGAATCGGCCGAGACCCAGTACTTC
TRBV15	.	many	TRBJ1-1	CATSRDTQEYTEAFF	TGTGCCACCAGCAGAGATACGCAGGAGTACACTGAAGCTTTCTTT
TRBV6-2/TRBV6-3	.	.	TRBJ1-5	CASKTRNLNQPQHF	TGTGCCAGCAAGACCCGGAATCTCAATCAGCCCCAGCATTTT
TRBV5-1	TRBD1	few	TRBJ1-1	CASSPQGAGGGEAFF	TGCGCCAGCAGCCCGCAGGGGGCTGGAGGTGGTGAAGCTTTCTTT
TRBV29-1	.	many	TRBJ2-7	CSAGLSADSGEQYF	TGCAGCGCCGGCCTCAGCGCAGATTCGGGGGAGCAGTACTTC
TRBV20-1	TRBD1	many	TRBJ1-6	CSARGPGGSPLHF	TGCAGTGCTAGAGGGCCAGGGGGTTCACCCCTCCACTTT
TRBV6-2/TRBV6-3	TRBD1	.	TRBJ1-5	CASSTRQGGDQPQHF	TGTGCCAGCAGTACTCGACAGGGAGGGGATCAGCCCCAGCATTTT
TRBV11-2	.	many	TRBJ2-7	CASSGRGQPYEQYF	TGTGCCAGCAGCGGGCGGGGACAGCCCTACGAGCAGTACTTC
TRBV5-8	.	.	TRBJ2-3	CASSLSGITDTQYF	TGTGCCAGCAGCTTGTCAGGAATCACAGATACGCAGTATTTT
TRBV20-1	TRBD2	.	TRBJ2-3	CSASLVGTSGSPTDTQYF	TGCAGTGCTAGTTTGGTTGGGACTAGCGGGAGTCCCACAGATACGCAGTATTTT
TRBV9	.	few	TRBJ1-5	CASSVGGSQPQHF	TGTGCCAGCAGCGTAGGCGGCTCTCAGCCCCAGCATTTT
TRBV10-3	.	few	TRBJ1-2	CATLNSANYGYTF	TGTGCCACCCTCAACTCGGCTAACTATGGCTACACCTTC
TRBV7-2	.	few	TRBJ1-5	CASSLGTLGVQPQHF	TGTGCCAGCAGCTTAGGGACCTTGGGGGTACAGCCCCAGCATTTT
TRBV10-3	.	.	TRBJ1-5	CAISDSGQSGLNQPQHF	TGTGCCATCAGTGACTCAGGACAGTCGGGACTTAATCAGCCCCAGCATTTT
TRBV10-3	.	many	TRBJ1-5	CAISEDGFSNQPQHF	TGTGCCATCAGTGAGGACGGTTTTAGCAATCAGCCCCAGCATTTT
TRBV28	.	.	TRBJ1-1	CASSSRTQNTEAFF	TGTGCCAGCAGTTCTCGGACCCAAAACACTGAAGCTTTCTTT
TRBV7-2	TRBD2	few	TRBJ2-3	CASSPLGGSQYF	TGTGCCAGCAGTCCTCTGGGGGGGTCGCAGTATTTT
TRBV7-2	.	many	TRBJ2-4	CASSFSPLTAKNIQYF	TGTGCCAGCAGCTTTTCTCCTCTTACAGCCAAAAACATTCAGTACTTC
TRBV25-1	TRBD1	many	TRBJ1-6	CASSDGTGGSPLHF	TGTGCCAGCAGTGACGGGACAGGGGGTTCACCCCTCCACTTT
TRBV7-9	.	.	TRBJ2-7	CASSWPKGSLPGYEQYF	TGTGCCAGCAGCTGGCCCAAGGGGTCCCTACCGGGGTACGAGCAGTACTTC
TRBV3-1	.	.	TRBJ1-2	CASSPREDYGYTF	TGTGCCAGCAGCCCCCGGGAAGACTATGGCTACACCTTC
TRBV27	TRBD2	few	TRBJ2-3	CASSRGLGLSDTQYF	TGTGCCAGCAGTCGGGGACTAGGTCTATCAGATACGCAGTATTTT
TRBV23-1	.	few	TRBJ1-6	CASSQSPGLNSPLHF	TGCGCCAGCAGTCAAAGCCCAGGGCTTAATTCACCCCTCCACTTT
TRBV30	.	.	TRBJ2-2	CAWSVGLANTGELFF	TGTGCCTGGAGTGTTGGCCTCGCGAACACCGGGGAGCTGTTTTTT
TRBV20-1	.	few	TRBJ1-2	CSASLGDGHGYTF	TGCAGTGCTAGTCTCGGGGACGGACATGGCTACACCTTC
TRBV5-1	.	many	TRBJ2-2	CASEDGTGAGELFF	TGCGCCAGCGAGGACGGGACTGGCGCCGGGGAGCTGTTTTTT
TRBV25-1	.	few	TRBJ1-1	CASSEGSSKLGAFF	TGTGCCAGCAGTGAGGGATCTTCGAAGTTAGGAGCTTTCTTT